Here is one T cell receptor beta chain with its context. Each patient experienced a relapse that followed autologous stem cell transplantation, and brentuximab vedotin exposure varied. The CDR3 is 16 amino acids. The germline gives CDR1 SGDLS, CDR2 YYNGEE. The V end was cut by 4 bases, the J end by 0 bases, with 17 bases between. This entry belongs to a study of PD-1 blockade in classical Hodgkin lymphoma. Clones were read by immunoSEQ multiplex PCR, and TCRdb kept only the in-frame ones, dropping some. Counted here are 40,000 to 50,000 clones, roughly three quarters occurring once; the ten biggest clones make up 20% to 25%.

The material sequenced was peripheral blood mononuclear cells (PBMCs), taken at baseline. V is TRBV9 and J is TRBJ2-7, with D tentatively TRBD1 (7 bases). The TCR originated in a human donor with classical Hodgkin lymphoma. The CDR3 nucleotides are TGTGCCAGCAGCCCCAGGGGGACTGTCAGCTCCTACGAGCAGTACTTC. Translated: CASSPRGTVSSYEQYF.